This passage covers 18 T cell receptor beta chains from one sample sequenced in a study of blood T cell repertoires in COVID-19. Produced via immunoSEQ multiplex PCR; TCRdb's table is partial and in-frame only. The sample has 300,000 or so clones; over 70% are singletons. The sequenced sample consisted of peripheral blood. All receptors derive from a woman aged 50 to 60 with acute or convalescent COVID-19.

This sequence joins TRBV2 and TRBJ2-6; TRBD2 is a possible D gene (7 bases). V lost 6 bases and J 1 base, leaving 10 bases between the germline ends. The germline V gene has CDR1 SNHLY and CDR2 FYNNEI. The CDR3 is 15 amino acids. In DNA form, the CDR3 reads TGTGCCAGCAGCGAGGGGGGGTCTGGGGCCAACGTCCTGACTTTC. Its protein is CASSEGGSGANVLTF.

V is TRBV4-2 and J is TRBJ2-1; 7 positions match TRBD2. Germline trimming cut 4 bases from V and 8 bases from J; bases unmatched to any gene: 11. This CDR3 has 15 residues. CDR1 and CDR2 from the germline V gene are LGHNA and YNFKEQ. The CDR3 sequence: CASSPSGTIGDEQFF. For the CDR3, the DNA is TGTGCCAGCAGCCCCAGCGGGACCATAGGAGATGAGCAGTTCTTC.

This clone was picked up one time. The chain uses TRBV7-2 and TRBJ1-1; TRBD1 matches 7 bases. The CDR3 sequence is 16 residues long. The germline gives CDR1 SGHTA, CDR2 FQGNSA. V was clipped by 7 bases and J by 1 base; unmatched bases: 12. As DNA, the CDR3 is TGTGCCAGCACCCAAAGGACAGGCCTCACGAACACTGAAGCTTTCTTT. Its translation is CASTQRTGLTNTEAFF.

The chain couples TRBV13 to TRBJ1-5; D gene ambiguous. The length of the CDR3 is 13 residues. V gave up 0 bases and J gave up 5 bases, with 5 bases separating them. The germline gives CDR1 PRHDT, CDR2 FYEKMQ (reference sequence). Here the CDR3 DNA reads TGTGCCAGCAGCTTAGGGAACTATCAGCCCCAGCATTTT. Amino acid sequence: CASSLGNYQPQHF.

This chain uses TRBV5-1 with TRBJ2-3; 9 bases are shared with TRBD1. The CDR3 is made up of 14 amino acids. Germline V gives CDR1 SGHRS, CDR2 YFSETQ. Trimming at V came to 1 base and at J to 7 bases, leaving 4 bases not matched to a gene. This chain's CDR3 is CASSLRDRANTQYF. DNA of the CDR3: TGCGCCAGCAGCTTGCGGGACAGGGCCAATACGCAGTATTTT.

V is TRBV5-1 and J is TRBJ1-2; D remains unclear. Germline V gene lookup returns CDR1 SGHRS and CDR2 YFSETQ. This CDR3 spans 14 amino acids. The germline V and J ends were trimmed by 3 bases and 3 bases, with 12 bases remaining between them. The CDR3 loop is CASSSQTTDYGYTF. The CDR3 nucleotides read TGCGCCAGCAGCTCACAGACCACGGACTATGGCTACACCTTC.

The DNA for the CDR3 is TGTGCCAGCAGTGACCATAATCCGGGGGACACCGGGGAGCTGTTTTTT. This sequence encodes CASSDHNPGDTGELFF. V and J are TRBV6-1 and TRBJ2-2; a possible D gene is TRBD2 (6 bases). Trimming stripped 3 bases from V and 3 bases from J, with 14 bases between. This CDR3 spans 16 amino acids. Germline CDR1 reads MNHNS; CDR2 reads SASEGT.

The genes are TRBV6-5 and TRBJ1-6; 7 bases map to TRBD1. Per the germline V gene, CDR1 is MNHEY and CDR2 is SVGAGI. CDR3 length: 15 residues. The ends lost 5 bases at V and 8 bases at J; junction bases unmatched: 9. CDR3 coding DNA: TGTGCCAGCAGTAACGACAGGGTTCATTATTCACCCCTCCACTTT. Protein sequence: CASSNDRVHYSPLHF.

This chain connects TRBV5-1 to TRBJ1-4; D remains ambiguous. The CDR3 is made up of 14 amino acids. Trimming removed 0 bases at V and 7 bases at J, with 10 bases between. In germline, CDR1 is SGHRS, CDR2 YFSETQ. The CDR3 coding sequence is TGCGCCAGCAGCTTGGAGTCTCCCGGTGAAAAACTGTTTTTT. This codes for CASSLESPGEKLFF.

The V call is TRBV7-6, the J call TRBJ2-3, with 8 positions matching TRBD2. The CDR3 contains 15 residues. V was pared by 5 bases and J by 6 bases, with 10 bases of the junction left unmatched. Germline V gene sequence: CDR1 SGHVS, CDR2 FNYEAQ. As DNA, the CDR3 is TGTGCCAGCAGCCCCCCCCGAGCGGGAGACGATACGCAGTATTTT. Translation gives CASSPPRAGDDTQYF.

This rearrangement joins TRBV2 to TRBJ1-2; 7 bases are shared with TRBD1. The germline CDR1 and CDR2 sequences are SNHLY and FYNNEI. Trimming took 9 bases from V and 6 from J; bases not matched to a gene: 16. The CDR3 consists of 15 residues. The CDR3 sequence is CASPQERGLGDGYTF. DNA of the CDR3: TGTGCCAGTCCGCAGGAGAGGGGGCTCGGGGATGGCTACACCTTC.

The CDR3 protein is CASSMQGVEKLFF. CDR3 in DNA: TGTGCCAGTAGTATGCAGGGGGTAGAAAAACTGTTTTTT. The chain links TRBV19 to TRBJ1-4, with 7 bases identical to TRBD1. Per germline, CDR1 LNHDA and CDR2 SQIVND (reference sequence). The CDR3 extends over 13 amino acids. V lost 3 bases to trimming and J lost 8 bases; unmatched junction nucleotides: 3. Using reference TRBV19 and TRBJ1-4 for the parts outside the CDR3, the full variable domain is DGGITQSPKYLFRKEGQNVTLSCEQNLNHDAMYWYRQDPGQGLRLIYYSQIVNDFQKGDIAEGYSVSREKKESFPLTVTSAQKNPTAFYLCASSMQGVEKLFFGSGTQLSVL.

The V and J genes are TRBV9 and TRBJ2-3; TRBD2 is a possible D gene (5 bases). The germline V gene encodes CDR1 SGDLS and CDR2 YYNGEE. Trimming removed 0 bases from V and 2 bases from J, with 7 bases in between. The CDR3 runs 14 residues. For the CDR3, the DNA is TGTGCCAGCAGCGTAGCGGGGAACACAGATACGCAGTATTTT. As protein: CASSVAGNTDTQYF.

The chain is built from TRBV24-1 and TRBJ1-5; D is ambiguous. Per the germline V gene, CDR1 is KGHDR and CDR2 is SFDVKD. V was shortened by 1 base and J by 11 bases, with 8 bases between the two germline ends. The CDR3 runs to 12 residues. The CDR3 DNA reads TGTGCCACCAGTGATTTTGGCGAGGCCCAGCATTTT. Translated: CATSDFGEAQHF.

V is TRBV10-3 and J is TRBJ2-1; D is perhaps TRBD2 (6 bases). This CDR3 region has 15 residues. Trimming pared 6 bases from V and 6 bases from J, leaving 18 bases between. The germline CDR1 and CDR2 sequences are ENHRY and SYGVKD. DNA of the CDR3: TGTGCCATCAGAGTAGGGACTTCTGGAGTCAATGAGCAGTTCTTC. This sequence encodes CAIRVGTSGVNEQFF.

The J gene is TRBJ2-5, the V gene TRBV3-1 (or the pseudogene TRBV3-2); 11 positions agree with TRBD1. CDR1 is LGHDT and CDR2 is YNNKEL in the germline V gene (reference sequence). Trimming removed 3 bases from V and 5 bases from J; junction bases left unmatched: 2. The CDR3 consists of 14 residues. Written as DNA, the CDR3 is TGTGCCAGCAGCCAGGGGACAGGGGGTGAGACCCAGTACTTC. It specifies CASSQGTGGETQYF.

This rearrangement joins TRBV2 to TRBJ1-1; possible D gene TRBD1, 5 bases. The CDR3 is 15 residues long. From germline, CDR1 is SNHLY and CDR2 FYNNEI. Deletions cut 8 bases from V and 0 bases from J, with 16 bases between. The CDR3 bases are TGTGCCAGCGGACCGGGACTTTCCATGAACACTGAAGCTTTCTTT. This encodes CASGPGLSMNTEAFF.

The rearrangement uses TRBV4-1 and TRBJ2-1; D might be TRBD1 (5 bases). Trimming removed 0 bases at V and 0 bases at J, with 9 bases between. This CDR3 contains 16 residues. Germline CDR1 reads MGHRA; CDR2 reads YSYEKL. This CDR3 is CASSQDRASSYNEQFF. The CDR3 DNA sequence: TGCGCCAGCAGCCAAGACAGGGCCAGCTCCTACAATGAGCAGTTCTTC.